This TCR beta chain appears in the sequencing data of a study of blood T cells in healthy people across ages. Study-level findings and limits: When one million T cells were used, diversity estimates were thought to be underestimates.

Germline CDR1 reads LGHNA; CDR2 reads YSLEER. The V gene end was trimmed by 3 bases and the J gene end by 4 bases; junction bases not matched to a gene: 10. The CDR3 covers 16 residues. Remarks on this clonotype: Its antigen is as yet unknown.

The second PCR ran roughly 7 to 11 cycles with a sample-barcoded 5' primer and J-beta primers. TCRdb itself ran the 5' RACE reads through MiXCR, one entry per CDR3 protein. The profile shows hundreds of thousands of distinct CDR3 sequences, 58% of them singletons. Sequenced sample: blood. The rearrangement joins TRBV4-3 to TRBJ2-3; 7 bases align to TRBD1. The receptor was isolated from a man aged 25-40 years in good health. The CDR3 DNA reads TGCGCCAGCAGCCAGAAGACAGGGCCGATACCAGATACGCAGTATTTT. Protein sequence: CASSQKTGPIPDTQYF.